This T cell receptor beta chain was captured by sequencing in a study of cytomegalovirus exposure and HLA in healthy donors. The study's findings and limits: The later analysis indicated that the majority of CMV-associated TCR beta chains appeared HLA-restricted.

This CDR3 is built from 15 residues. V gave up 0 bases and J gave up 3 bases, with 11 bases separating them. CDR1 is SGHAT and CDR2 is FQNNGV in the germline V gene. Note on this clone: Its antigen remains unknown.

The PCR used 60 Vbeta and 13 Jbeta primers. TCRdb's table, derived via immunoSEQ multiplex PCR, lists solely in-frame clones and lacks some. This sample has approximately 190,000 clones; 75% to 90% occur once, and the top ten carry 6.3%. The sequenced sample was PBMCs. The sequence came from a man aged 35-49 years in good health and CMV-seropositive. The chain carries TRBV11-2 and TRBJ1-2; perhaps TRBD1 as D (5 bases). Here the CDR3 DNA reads TGTGCCAGCAGCTTAGATTATGGCAGGGACTATGGCTACACCTTC. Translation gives CASSLDYGRDYGYTF.